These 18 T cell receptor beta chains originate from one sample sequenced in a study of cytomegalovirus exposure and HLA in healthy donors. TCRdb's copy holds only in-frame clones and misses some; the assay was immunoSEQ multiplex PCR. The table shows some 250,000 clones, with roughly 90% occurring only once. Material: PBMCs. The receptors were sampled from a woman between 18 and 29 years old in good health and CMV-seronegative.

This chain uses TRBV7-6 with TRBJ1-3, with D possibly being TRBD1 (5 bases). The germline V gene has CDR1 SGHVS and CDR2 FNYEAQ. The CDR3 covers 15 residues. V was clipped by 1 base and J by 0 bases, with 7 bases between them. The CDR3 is CASSLGDSSGNTIYF. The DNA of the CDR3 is TGTGCCAGCAGCTTAGGAGACAGCTCTGGAAACACCATATATTTT.

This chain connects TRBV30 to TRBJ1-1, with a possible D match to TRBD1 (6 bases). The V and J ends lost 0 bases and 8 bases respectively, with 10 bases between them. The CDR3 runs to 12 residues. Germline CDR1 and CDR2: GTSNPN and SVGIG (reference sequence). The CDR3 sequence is CAWSVQGDEAFF. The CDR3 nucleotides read TGTGCCTGGAGTGTACAGGGCGACGAAGCTTTCTTT. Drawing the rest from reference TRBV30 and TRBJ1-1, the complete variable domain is SQTIHQWPATLVQPVGSPLSLECTVEGTSNPNLYWYRQAAGRGLQLLFYSVGIGQISSEVPQNLSASRPQDRQFILSSKKLLLSDSGFYLCAWSVQGDEAFFGQGTRLTVV.

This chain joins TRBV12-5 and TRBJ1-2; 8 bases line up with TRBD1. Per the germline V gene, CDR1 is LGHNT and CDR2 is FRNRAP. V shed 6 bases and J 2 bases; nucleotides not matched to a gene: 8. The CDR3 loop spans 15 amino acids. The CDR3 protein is CASGDGQGYNYGYTF. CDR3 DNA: TGTGCTAGTGGCGACGGACAGGGTTACAACTATGGCTACACCTTC.

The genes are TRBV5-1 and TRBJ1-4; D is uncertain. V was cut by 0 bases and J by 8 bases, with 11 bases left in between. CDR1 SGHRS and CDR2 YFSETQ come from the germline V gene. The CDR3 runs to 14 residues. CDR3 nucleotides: TGCGCCAGCAGCTTGGGGAGGTCTGGGGAAAAACTGTTTTTT. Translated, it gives CASSLGRSGEKLFF.

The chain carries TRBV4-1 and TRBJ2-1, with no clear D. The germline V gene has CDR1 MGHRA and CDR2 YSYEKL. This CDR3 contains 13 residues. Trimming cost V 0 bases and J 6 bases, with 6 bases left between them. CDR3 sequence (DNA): TGCGCCAGCAGCCAAGAGGCACCCAATGAGCAGTTCTTC. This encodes CASSQEAPNEQFF.

The CDR3 here is CAISDSIPGHFLFYGYTF. CDR3 DNA sequence: TGTGCCATCAGTGACTCGATACCGGGACACTTTCTCTTCTATGGCTACACCTTC. The J gene is TRBJ1-2, the V gene TRBV10-3; TRBD1 is a possible D gene (6 bases). Germline loops: CDR1 ENHRY, CDR2 SYGVKD. The CDR3 is 18 residues long. V lost 3 bases and J lost 4, with 24 bases in between.

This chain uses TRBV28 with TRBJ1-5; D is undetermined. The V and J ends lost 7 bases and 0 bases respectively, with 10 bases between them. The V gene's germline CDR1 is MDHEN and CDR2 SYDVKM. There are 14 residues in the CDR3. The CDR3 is CASTIEASNQPQHF. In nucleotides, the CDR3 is TGTGCCAGCACGATCGAGGCTAGCAATCAGCCCCAGCATTTT.

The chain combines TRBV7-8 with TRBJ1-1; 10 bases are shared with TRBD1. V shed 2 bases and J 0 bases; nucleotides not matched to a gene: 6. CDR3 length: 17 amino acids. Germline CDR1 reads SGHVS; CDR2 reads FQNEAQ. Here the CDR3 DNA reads TGTGCCAGCAGCTTAAGGGACAGGGGACTCATGAACACTGAAGCTTTCTTT. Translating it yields CASSLRDRGLMNTEAFF.

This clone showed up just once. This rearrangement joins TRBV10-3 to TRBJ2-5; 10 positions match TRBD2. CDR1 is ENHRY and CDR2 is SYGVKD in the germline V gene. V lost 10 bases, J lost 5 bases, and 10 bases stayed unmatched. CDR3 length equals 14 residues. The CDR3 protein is CATRERGGPETQYF. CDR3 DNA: TGTGCCACCCGCGAGCGGGGGGGCCCGGAGACCCAGTACTTC.

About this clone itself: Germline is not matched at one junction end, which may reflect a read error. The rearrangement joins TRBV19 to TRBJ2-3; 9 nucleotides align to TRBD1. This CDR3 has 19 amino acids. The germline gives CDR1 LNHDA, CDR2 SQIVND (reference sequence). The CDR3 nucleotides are TGTGCCAGTAGTCTCCGCCCACTACAGGGGGCGCTTGACACAGATGCGCAGTATTTT. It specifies CASSLRPLQGALDTDAQYF.

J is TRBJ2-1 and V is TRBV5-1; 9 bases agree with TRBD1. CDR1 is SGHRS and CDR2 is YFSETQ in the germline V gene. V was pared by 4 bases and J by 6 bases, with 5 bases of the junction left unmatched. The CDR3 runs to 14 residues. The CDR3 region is CASSAGTGTNEQFF. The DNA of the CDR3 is TGCGCCAGCAGCGCCGGGACAGGGACCAATGAGCAGTTCTTC.

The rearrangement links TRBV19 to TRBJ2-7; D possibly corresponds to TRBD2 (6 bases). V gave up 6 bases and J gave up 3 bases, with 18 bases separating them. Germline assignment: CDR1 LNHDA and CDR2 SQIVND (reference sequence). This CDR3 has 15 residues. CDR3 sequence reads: CASSKRQGGFYEQYV. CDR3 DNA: TGTGCCAGTAGCAAACGGCAGGGAGGTTTCTACGAGCAGTACGTC.

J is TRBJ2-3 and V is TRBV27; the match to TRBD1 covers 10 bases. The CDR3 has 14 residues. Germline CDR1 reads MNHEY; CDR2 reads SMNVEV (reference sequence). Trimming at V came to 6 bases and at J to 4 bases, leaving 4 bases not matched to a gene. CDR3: CASRGTGAADTQYF. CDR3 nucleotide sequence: TGTGCCAGCAGGGGGACAGGGGCGGCAGATACGCAGTATTTT.

CDR3 residues: CASSYSGEMGEKLFF. DNA of the CDR3: TGTGCCAGCAGTTACTCCGGGGAGATGGGTGAAAAACTGTTTTTT. The genes are TRBV6-5 and TRBJ1-4; no firm D call. This CDR3 region has 15 residues. Trimming took 0 bases from V and 7 from J, leaving 12 bases between them. Germline CDR1 is MNHEY and CDR2 is SVGAGI.

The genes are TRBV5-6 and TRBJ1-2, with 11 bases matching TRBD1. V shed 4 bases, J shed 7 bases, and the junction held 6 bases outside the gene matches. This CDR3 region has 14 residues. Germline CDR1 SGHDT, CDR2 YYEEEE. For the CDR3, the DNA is TGTGCCAGCAGCGAGGGACAGGGGGTGTTTGGCTACACCTTC. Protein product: CASSEGQGVFGYTF.

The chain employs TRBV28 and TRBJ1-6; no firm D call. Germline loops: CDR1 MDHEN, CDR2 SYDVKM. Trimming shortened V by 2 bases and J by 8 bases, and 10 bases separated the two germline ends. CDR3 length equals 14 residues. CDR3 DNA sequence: TGTGCCAGCAGTTTAGTGCAACACGATTCACCCCTCCACTTT. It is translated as CASSLVQHDSPLHF.

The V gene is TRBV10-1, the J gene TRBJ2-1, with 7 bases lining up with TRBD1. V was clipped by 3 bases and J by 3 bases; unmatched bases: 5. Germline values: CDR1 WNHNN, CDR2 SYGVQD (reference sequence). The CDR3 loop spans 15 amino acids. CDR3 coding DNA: TGCGCCAGCAGTGATGAGGGGGCCAACTACAATGAGCAGTTCTTC. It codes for CASSDEGANYNEQFF.

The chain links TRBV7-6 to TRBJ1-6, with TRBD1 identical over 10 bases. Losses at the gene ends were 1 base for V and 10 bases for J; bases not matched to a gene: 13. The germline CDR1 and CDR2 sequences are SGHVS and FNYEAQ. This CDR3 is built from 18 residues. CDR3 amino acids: CASSLEGDADRGTSPLHF. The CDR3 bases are TGTGCCAGCAGCTTAGAGGGGGACGCGGACAGGGGGACCTCACCCCTCCACTTT.